This T cell receptor (beta chain) was identified in a study of blood T cell repertoires in COVID-19. V was shortened by 1 base and J by 2 bases, with 5 bases between the two germline ends. CDR1 and CDR2 from the germline V gene are SEHNR and FQNEAQ (reference sequence). The CDR3 has 13 residues. As originally analysed: Researchers report that nucleated cell counts were estimated from reference gene primer amplification. The method was immunoSEQ multiplex PCR; TCRdb's version includes in-frame clones alone and lacks a portion of them. D and trimming were read from the DNA, whereas the V and J calls and clone size are those reported in that table. The sample records about 170,000 clones, 70% to 90% being singletons. Recruits, aged roughly 18 to 90 years, lived in some 25 US areas. Cohort 3 recovery required two negative PCRs, clearance, or symptom resolution.

The receptor was derived from a woman between 50 and 59 years old who had recovered from COVID-19. V and J are TRBV7-9 and TRBJ1-1; D remains unclear. The source material was PBMCs or T cells enriched from blood (not recorded which). CDR3 sequence: CASSLVVNTEAFF. CDR3 nucleotides: TGTGCCAGCAGCTTAGTAGTAAACACTGAAGCTTTCTTT.